Listed below are T cell receptor beta chains from one sample, sequenced in a study of blood T cell repertoires in COVID-19. The protocol was immunoSEQ multiplex PCR, while the TCRdb copy is restricted to in-frame clones and leaves out a portion. The table has about 88,000 clones, about 88% seen once; the top ten hold just under 3%. The sample taken for sequencing was peripheral blood. The receptors were gathered from a woman older than 75 with acute or convalescent COVID-19. Each CDR3 is given with its conserved first and last residue.

j_call v_call cdr3_aa
TRBJ1-1 TRBV7-9 CASRPDPGQGMNTEAFF
TRBJ1-2 TRBV5-4 CASSFPTGGGYGYTF
TRBJ2-1 TRBV7-2 CASSPGLAGVYNEQFF
TRBJ1-4 TRBV9 CASNLGTGNEKLFF
TRBJ2-7 TRBV27 CASSLSLAVTPYEQYF
TRBJ2-4 TRBV6-5 CASSYSGKGDIQYF
TRBJ1-2 TRBV2 CASSEGGDRYYGYTF
TRBJ2-1 TRBV24-1 CATSDFEGSSYNEQFF
TRBJ2-2 TRBV7-2 CASSLVRGGFTGELFF
TRBJ1-1 TRBV30 CAWSVQLNTEAFF
TRBJ1-4 TRBV7-9 CASSLGQYNEKLFF
TRBJ1-2 TRBV6-6 CASTGTGDFYGYTF
TRBJ1-1 TRBV4-3 CASSQDDREVGTEAFF
TRBJ1-1 TRBV19 CASSISRQENTEAFF
TRBJ1-3 TRBV6-6 CASSHRQGTVSGNTIYF
TRBJ2-3 TRBV6-2/TRBV6-3 CASSYRKRGNTDTQYF
TRBJ1-4 TRBV18 CASSPYRGTGGGEEKLFF
TRBJ1-3 TRBV19 CASSPRRGGNTIYF
TRBJ1-1 TRBV12-3/TRBV12-4 CASSLGRNTEAFF
TRBJ2-7 TRBV6-5 CASIPLGGAYEQYF
TRBJ1-1 TRBV6-5 CASSRVNTEAFF
TRBJ2-5 TRBV5-1 CASYIGLAGGTQYF
TRBJ1-2 TRBV9 CASSALRGLDYGYTF